The 17 T cell receptor beta chains below come from one sample, sequenced in a study of blood T cell repertoires in COVID-19. Sequenced by immunoSEQ multiplex PCR; TCRdb stores in-frame clones only, minus some. This repertoire shows 85,000 to 100,000 clones, around nine tenths found once; its top ten account for about 1.9%. Material: peripheral blood. The receptors here all came from a man aged 45-65 years with COVID-19, enrolled during active disease.

This clone occurred a few times. V and J are TRBV29-1 and TRBJ1-1, with D hard to call. Germline CDR1 SQVTM, CDR2 ANQGSEA. This CDR3 contains 14 residues. The V end lost 1 base, the J end lost 4 bases, and 13 bases lay between the germline ends. CDR3 sequence (DNA): TGCAGCGTTGAAGGAAACGGTTGGAGCACTGAAGCTTTCTTT. The encoded protein is CSVEGNGWSTEAFF.

A word on this clone: In the same sample, other DNA sequences code for this CDR3. The chain is built from TRBV15 and TRBJ1-2, with 7 bases aligning to TRBD1. The trim removed 0 bases at V and 2 bases at J, leaving 0 bases unmatched. Germline V CDR1 and CDR2: LNHNV, YYDKDF (reference sequence). This CDR3 spans 14 amino acids. The CDR3 DNA is TGTGCCACCAGCAGAGACAGGGGGAACTATGGCTACACCTTC. Its translation: CATSRDRGNYGYTF.

This chain uses TRBV10-3 with TRBJ2-2; TRBD2 aligns across 10 bases. Trimming at V came to 4 bases and at J to 7 bases, leaving 9 bases not matched to a gene. Per germline, CDR1 ENHRY and CDR2 SYGVKD. This CDR3 has 16 amino acids. In DNA form, the CDR3 reads TGTGCCATCAGTGCTCCGAGCGGGGGGGCAGACGGGGAGCTGTTTTTT. The encoded protein is CAISAPSGGADGELFF.

The chain couples TRBV7-8 to TRBJ1-3; 8 positions agree with TRBD1. The CDR3 is made up of 14 amino acids. The germline V gene encodes CDR1 SGHVS and CDR2 FQNEAQ. V was pared by 6 bases and J by 5 bases, with 6 bases of the junction left unmatched. Here the CDR3 DNA reads TGTGCCAGCAGTCCTGACAGGGGACGAAACACCATATATTTT. Translation: CASSPDRGRNTIYF.

The chain recombines TRBV3-1 (or the pseudogene TRBV3-2) with TRBJ2-7; TRBD1 might be the D (6 bases). The CDR3 consists of 14 residues. Germline lookup yields CDR1 LGHDT and CDR2 YNNKEL (reference sequence). V was pared by 1 base and J by 3 bases, with 10 bases between. The CDR3 loop is CASSQVTGIYEQYF. For the CDR3, the DNA is TGTGCCAGCAGCCAAGTTACAGGGATCTACGAGCAGTACTTC.

The chain is built from TRBV11-3 and TRBJ2-1, with TRBD2 identical over 7 bases. This CDR3 spans 14 amino acids. CDR1 SGHNT and CDR2 YENEEA come from the germline V gene. Trimming at V came to 1 base and at J to 3 bases, leaving 0 bases not matched to a gene. The CDR3 sequence is CASSLAGGYNEQFF. The CDR3 DNA sequence: TGTGCCAGCAGCTTAGCGGGGGGCTACAATGAGCAGTTCTTC.

The chain couples TRBV19 to TRBJ2-3; 12 positions agree with TRBD2. CDR3 size: 16 residues. Per the germline V gene, CDR1 is LNHDA and CDR2 is SQIVND (reference sequence). V lost 4 bases and J lost 4; bases outside the gene matches: 6. The CDR3 DNA reads TGTGCCAGTAGTACCCCTAGCGGGGGGGCTCCAGATACGCAGTATTTT. Translated: CASSTPSGGAPDTQYF.

This rearrangement joins TRBV29-1 to TRBJ2-3; 10 bases map to TRBD2. Germline V gives CDR1 SQVTM, CDR2 ANQGSEA. V trimming: 0 bases; J trimming: 4 bases; junction bases outside the gene matches: 10. The CDR3 spans 17 residues. CDR3 loop: CSVEDPLGSGGADTQYF. CDR3 nucleotide sequence: TGCAGCGTTGAAGATCCCCTCGGAAGCGGGGGGGCAGATACGCAGTATTTT.

The V gene is TRBV11-2, the J gene TRBJ1-2, with 9 bases lining up with TRBD1. The CDR3 is 13 residues long. Germline values: CDR1 SGHAT, CDR2 FQNNGV. The V segment lost 5 bases and the J segment 4 bases; nucleotides outside the gene matches: 2. CDR3: CASSGQGPYGYTF. DNA for the CDR3: TGTGCCAGCAGCGGACAGGGGCCCTATGGCTACACCTTC.

The CDR3 region is CASSPGTSGFNTGELFF. The CDR3 nucleotides are TGTGCCAGCAGCCCCGGGACTAGCGGTTTTAACACCGGGGAGCTGTTTTTT. The chain carries TRBV5-4 and TRBJ2-2; TRBD2 agrees at 11 bases. Trimming cost V 4 bases and J 2 bases; bases outside gene matches: 7. This CDR3 is 17 amino acids long. Germline CDR1 SGHNT, CDR2 YYREEE (reference sequence).

The chain carries TRBV28 and TRBJ2-4; 8 bases line up with TRBD1. The germline gives CDR1 MDHEN, CDR2 SYDVKM. The CDR3 has 14 amino acids. The ends lost 1 base at V and 8 bases at J; junction bases unmatched: 4. CDR3: CASSLSGGEDIQYF. Here the CDR3 DNA reads TGTGCCAGCAGTTTATCAGGGGGCGAGGACATTCAGTACTTC.

The CDR3 loop reads CASSPDRGWTDTQYF. CDR3 DNA: TGCGCCAGCAGCCCAGACAGGGGGTGGACAGATACGCAGTATTTT. The chain combines TRBV5-1 with TRBJ2-3, with 9 bases fitting TRBD1. The V gene end was trimmed by 4 bases and the J gene end by 3 bases; junction bases not matched to a gene: 6. CDR3 length: 15 residues. Germline assignment: CDR1 SGHRS and CDR2 YFSETQ.

This clone was detected once. The CDR3 spells CASSFQVIYGYTF. DNA of the CDR3: TGTGCCAGCAGTTTCCAGGTTATCTATGGCTACACCTTC. V is TRBV12-3 or TRBV12-4 and J is TRBJ1-2; D is unresolved. Trimming cost V 3 bases and J 4 bases, with 9 bases left between them. There are 13 residues in the CDR3.

The gene calls are TRBV18 and TRBJ2-7, with a weak D call TRBD1 (6 bases). The CDR3 sequence is 16 residues long. V was pared by 0 bases and J by 3 bases, with 15 bases between. CDR1 is KGHSH, CDR2 LQKENI, per germline. The CDR3 DNA reads as TGTGCCAGCTCACCACCGGTCACCGAGGGGGTCTACGAGCAGTACTTC. Translating gives CASSPPVTEGVYEQYF.

This clone was seen a single time. The V call is TRBV4-1, the J call TRBJ2-1, with 9 bases matching TRBD2. CDR1 and CDR2 (germline): MGHRA, YSYEKL. This CDR3 has 16 amino acids. The ends lost 3 bases at V and 6 bases at J; junction bases unmatched: 9. The CDR3 bases are TGCGCCAGCAGCCAGGATCTCCTAGCGGGGATCAATGAGCAGTTCTTC. Residues: CASSQDLLAGINEQFF.

V is TRBV7-3 and J is TRBJ1-1, with TRBD1 matching 9 bases. Unmatched junction bases numbered 0, after V lost 1 base and J lost 0 bases. The germline V gene has CDR1 SGHTA and CDR2 FQGTGA. The CDR3 extends over 15 amino acids. Here the CDR3 reads CASSLRTGVNTEAFF. CDR3 nucleotides: TGTGCCAGCAGCTTAAGGACAGGGGTGAACACTGAAGCTTTCTTT. The whole variable domain, remainder taken from reference TRBV7-3 and TRBJ1-1, is GAGVSQTPSNKVTEKGKYVELRCDPISGHTALYWYRQSLGQGPEFLIYFQGTGAADDSGLPNDRFFAVRPEGSVSTLKIQRTERGDSAVYLCASSLRTGVNTEAFFGQGTRLTVV.

The chain recombines TRBV5-5 with TRBJ2-5; 9 bases fit TRBD2. The CDR3 totals 16 residues. Trimming cost V 1 base and J 3 bases; bases outside gene matches: 7. Germline V gives CDR1 SGHKS, CDR2 YYEKEE (reference sequence). The CDR3 protein is CASSLRFQRGEETQYF. For the CDR3, the DNA is TGTGCCAGCAGCTTGAGGTTTCAGCGGGGGGAAGAGACCCAGTACTTC.